A selection of T cell receptor beta chains follows, all from one sample in a study of cytomegalovirus exposure and HLA in healthy donors. Using immunoSEQ multiplex PCR, the repertoire was profiled, and TCRdb retains in-frame clones only, with some absent. The table has 240,000 or so clones, around 86% seen once. What was sequenced was PBMCs. The receptors here all came from a woman in her 30s in good health and CMV-seropositive. CDR3s include the opening cysteine and the closing phenylalanine or tryptophan. D genes are given only for firm matches. Size is stated for part of the rows, as once, few or many counts, or as a class when the clone is expanded.

D,J,V,size,DNA,CDR3
TRBD1,TRBJ2-2,TRBV25-1,NA,TGTGCCAGCAGTGACCCCCGACAGGGTATCACCGGGGAGCTGTTTTTT,CASSDPRQGITGELFF
NA,TRBJ1-2,TRBV28,once,TGTGCCAGCATGCCCCCAACAGGAGTTTATGGCTACACCTTC,CASMPPTGVYGYTF
TRBD1,TRBJ2-7,TRBV27,NA,TGTGCCAGCAGTTTCTCCAGGGGGTTAATGGGAGAGCAGTACTTC,CASSFSRGLMGEQYF
NA,TRBJ2-7,TRBV21-1,NA,TGTGCCAGCAGCCAACTAGCGGGAGGGCCAAACGAGCAGTACTTC,CASSQLAGGPNEQYF
TRBD1,TRBJ1-1,TRBV19,NA,TGTGCCAGTTCCGACGTGGGGGACAGGGGTAAAGCTTTCTTT,CASSDVGDRGKAFF
TRBD1,TRBJ2-2,TRBV7-9,NA,TGTGCCAGCAGCACCCCACAGGGGGTTGCGGAGCTGTTTTTT,CASSTPQGVAELFF
TRBD1,TRBJ1-1,TRBV14,NA,TGTGCCAGCAGCCAAGATAGTCGGGGGACAGGGAGAAGAACTGAAGCTTTCTTT,CASSQDSRGTGRRTEAFF
NA,TRBJ1-5,TRBV19,NA,TGTGCCAGTAGTTTGGACAGTCTATATCAGCCCCAGCATTTT,CASSLDSLYQPQHF
NA,TRBJ1-1,TRBV5-1,NA,TGCGCCAGCAGCTTGGAACCGGGTTACACTGAAGCTTTCTTT,CASSLEPGYTEAFF
NA,TRBJ2-7,TRBV18,NA,TGTGCCAGCTCACGAGATGTGGTCGACTACGAGCAGTACTTC,CASSRDVVDYEQYF
NA,TRBJ1-1,TRBV18,NA,TGTGCCAGCTCAAGGACAGCGGTGAACACTGAAGCTTTCTTT,CASSRTAVNTEAFF
TRBD1,TRBJ1-2,TRBV6-1,few,TGTGCCAGCAGTGAGGGACAGCTCTATGGCTACACCTTC,CASSEGQLYGYTF
NA,TRBJ1-5,TRBV19,NA,TGTGCCAGTAGCCGAGGGGGGGAAGTCTACGGTGGGGCCCAGCATTTT,CASSRGGEVYGGAQHF
NA,TRBJ2-7,TRBV6-1,NA,TGTGCCAGCAGACCGCGGCTCCCCTATAGCTACGAGCAGTACTTC,CASRPRLPYSYEQYF